The source of this TCR beta chain is a study of shared clonotypes between healthy human individuals (dated by TCRdb to about 2020). Some background on the complete study: Two women and a few men aged 18 to 49 years were included in the cohort. For each donor, CD4 naive and CD4 memory were each run on three plates, CD8 naive on two plates, and CD8 memory on one plate. The study deeply sequenced blood TCR repertoires of about 5 healthy adults to estimate repertoire size and the extent of clonotype sharing between individuals. To increase sequencing depth and limit assay-specific biases, different laboratories used diverse techniques to prepare libraries and sequence TCR repertoires. Leukapheresis yielded between about 0.85 and 9 billion PBMCs per donor.

To note about this clone: Its recognized antigen is unknown. Base-call qualities are not available, and no considerably larger clone is one nucleotide away.

General findings and caveats noted by the study authors: The small number of donors limited the genetic and exposure-history diversity represented. Across a few donors, approximately 5% of naive CD4, around 3.5% of naive CD8, approximately 2.5% of memory CD4, and approximately 0.42% of memory CD8 clonotypes were shared. Even with the large sequencing depth, rarefaction of the sorted-subset datasets indicated that sequencing was incomplete. Compared with non-shared clonotypes, clonotypes shared by all four sorted-subset donors had higher generation probabilities. Naive subsets generally had larger estimated clonotype richness than memory subsets. Only blood was sampled, and tissue TCR repertoires likely differ from those in blood. Pairwise subsampling led to the expectation that sequencing depth would affect the degree of clonotype sharing among donors.

CDR1 is given as SNHLY and CDR2 as FYNNEI, both from the germline V gene. V is clipped by 7 bases and J by 3 bases, and the sequence between their germline boundaries is 13 bases long. Inclusive of the bounding cysteine and phenylalanine, the CDR3 is 13 residues long. The kept DNA is CDR3 alone, 39 bases in frame from the first base. The donors were healthy, HIV-negative adults who had no recently reported acute infections or vaccinations. Every donor was a Caucasian adult living in Nashville, Tennessee, USA. CD4+ T cells were enriched by magnetic negative selection; naive cells were then positively selected on CD45RA, and the negative fraction formed the memory subset. Blood was collected by leukapheresis, and PBMCs were isolated by Ficoll-Histopaque density gradient centrifugation and then cryopreserved in liquid nitrogen vapor phase. Purity and quantity of every magnetically sorted T cell population were checked by analytical flow cytometry. Genomic DNA was isolated from every sorted fraction and measured by UV absorbance on a Nanodrop 2000c.

TCR CDR3 regions were amplified from genomic DNA by multiplex PCR using the deep immunoSEQ assay. Extracted genomic DNA from each cell subset was spread evenly across all wells of several immunoSEQ 96-well plates, with each plate serving as a replicate. Each replicate PCR for sorted subsets received around 200 ng genomic DNA, equal to 28,000 or so T cell genomes. The purified libraries were quantified using a Qubit 3.0 fluorometer, sized with a Bioanalyzer 2100, and then quantified again using the KAPA Library Quantification kit. A separate single-read 150-cycle Illumina NextSeq 550 flow cell was used to sequence each immunoSEQ 96-well plate. On the authors' methods: Because the immunoSEQ output included only junctional sequences and no quality scores, the filtering could not be the same as the filtering used for full-length reads. To assign V/J genes and CDR3, sequences were annotated using PyIR, a Python wrapper for IgBLAST v1.9, with IMGT germline references. Any read was removed if the V/J assignment was weak (E-value above 1e-6), the CDR3 was missing, or the read contained stop codons, out-of-frame junctions, or ambiguous translated residues. V3J clonotypes were defined as sequences sharing an identical inferred V gene, J gene, and CDR3 amino acid sequence. Percentage overlap between repertoires was calculated by dividing the number of shared unique clonotypes by the size of the smaller repertoire. Three approaches were used to assess repertoire richness: RTK rarefaction, the Chao1 estimator, and Recon v2.1 estimates of unobserved clonotypes. Generation probabilities were computed with OLGA for all TCRbeta clonotypes obtained by the gDNA method from several donors. The immuneACCESS repertoire file appears here via TCRdb, limited to in-frame rearrangements. These files lack a portion of the clones; in checked studies, under half of the deficit traces to unresolved V genes, and the cause of the others is not known. The V and J calls and the clone size are those of that table, but D and trimming were determined from the DNA. Here the sample has about 2.4 million clones; roughly 93% occur a single time. Approximately 0.37% of the sample lies in the top ten.

This clonotype originated in a man aged 18 to 35 in good health. Some clones in this sample may be carry-over from other donors' samples. The specimen sequenced was naive CD4+ T cells from PBMCs. The cell subset or site tag for this specimen amounts to: CD45RA+ positively selected. The chain employs TRBV2 and TRBJ2-7; TRBD1 is perhaps the D gene, given 6 matching bases. The nucleotide sequence is TGTGCCAGCACCGGACAGCTAGTCTACGAGCAGTACTTC. Translated, this is CASTGQLVYEQYF.